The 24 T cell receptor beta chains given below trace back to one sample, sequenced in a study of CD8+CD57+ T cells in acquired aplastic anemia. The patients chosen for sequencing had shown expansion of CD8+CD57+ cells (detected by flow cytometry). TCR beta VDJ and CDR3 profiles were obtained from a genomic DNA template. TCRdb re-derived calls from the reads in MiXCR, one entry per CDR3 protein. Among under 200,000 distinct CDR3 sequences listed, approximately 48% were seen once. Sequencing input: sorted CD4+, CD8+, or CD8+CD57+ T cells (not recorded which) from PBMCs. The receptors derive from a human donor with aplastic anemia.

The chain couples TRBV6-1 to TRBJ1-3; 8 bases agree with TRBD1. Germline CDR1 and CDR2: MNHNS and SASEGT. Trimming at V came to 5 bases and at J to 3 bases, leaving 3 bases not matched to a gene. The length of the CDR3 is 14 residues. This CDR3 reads CASSQDRVGNTIYF. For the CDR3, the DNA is TGTGCCAGCAGTCAGGACAGGGTTGGAAACACCATATATTTT.

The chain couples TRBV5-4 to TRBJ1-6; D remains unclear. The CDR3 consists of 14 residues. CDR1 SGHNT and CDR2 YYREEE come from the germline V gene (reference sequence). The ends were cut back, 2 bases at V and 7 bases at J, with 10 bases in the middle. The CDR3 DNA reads TGTGCCAGCAGCTTAGTCCAGGACAATTCACCCCTCCACTTT. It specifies CASSLVQDNSPLHF. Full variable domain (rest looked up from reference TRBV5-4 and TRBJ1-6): ETGVTQSPTHLIKTRGQQVTLRCSSQSGHNTVSWYQQALGQGPQFIFQYYREEENGRGNFPPRFSGLQFPNYSSELNVNALELDDSALYLCASSLVQDNSPLHFGNGTRLTVT.

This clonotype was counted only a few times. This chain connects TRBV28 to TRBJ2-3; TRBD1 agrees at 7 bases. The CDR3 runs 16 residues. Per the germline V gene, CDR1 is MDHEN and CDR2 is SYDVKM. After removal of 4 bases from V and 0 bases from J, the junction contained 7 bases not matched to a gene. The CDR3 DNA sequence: TGTGCCAGCAGTTCCCCTAGGGGGCCCAGCACAGATACGCAGTATTTT. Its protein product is CASSSPRGPSTDTQYF.

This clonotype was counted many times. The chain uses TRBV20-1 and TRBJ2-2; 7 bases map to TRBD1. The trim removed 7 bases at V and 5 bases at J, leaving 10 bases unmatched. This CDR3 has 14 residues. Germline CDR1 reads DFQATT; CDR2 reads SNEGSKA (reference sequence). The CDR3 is CSGKGALTTGELFF. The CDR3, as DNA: TGCAGTGGGAAGGGGGCGTTAACTACCGGGGAGCTGTTTTTT.

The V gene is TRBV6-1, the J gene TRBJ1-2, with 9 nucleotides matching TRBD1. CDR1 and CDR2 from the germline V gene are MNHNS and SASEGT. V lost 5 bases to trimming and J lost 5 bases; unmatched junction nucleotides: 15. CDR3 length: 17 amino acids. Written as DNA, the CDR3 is TGTGCCAGCAGTCTCCTGGACAGGGGAATGGCACATTATGGCTACACCTTC. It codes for CASSLLDRGMAHYGYTF.

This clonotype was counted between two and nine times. The CDR3 here is CASRGLGGAYLHF. As DNA, the CDR3 is TGTGCCAGTCGGGGCCTAGGGGGCGCGTACCTCCACTTT. The chain employs TRBV12-3 or TRBV12-4 and TRBJ1-6, with 7 bases fitting TRBD1. The CDR3 has 13 amino acids. The V gene end was trimmed by 9 bases and the J gene end by 15 bases; junction bases not matched to a gene: 14.

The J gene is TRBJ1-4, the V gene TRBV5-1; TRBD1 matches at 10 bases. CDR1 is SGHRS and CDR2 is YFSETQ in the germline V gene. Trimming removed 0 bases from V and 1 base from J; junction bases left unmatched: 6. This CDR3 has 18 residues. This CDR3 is CASSLGFGQGGTNEKLFF. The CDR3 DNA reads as TGCGCCAGCAGCTTGGGATTCGGACAGGGGGGAACTAATGAAAAACTGTTTTTT.

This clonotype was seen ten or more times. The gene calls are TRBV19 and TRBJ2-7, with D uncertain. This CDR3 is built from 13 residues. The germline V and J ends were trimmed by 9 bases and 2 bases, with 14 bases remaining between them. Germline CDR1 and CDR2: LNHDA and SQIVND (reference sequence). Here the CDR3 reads CARQTRGPYEQYF. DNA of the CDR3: TGTGCCAGACAGACACGAGGCCCCTACGAGCAGTACTTC.

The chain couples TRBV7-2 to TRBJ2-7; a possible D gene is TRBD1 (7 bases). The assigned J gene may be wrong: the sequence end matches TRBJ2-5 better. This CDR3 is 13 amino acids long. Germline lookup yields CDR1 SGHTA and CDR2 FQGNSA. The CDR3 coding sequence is TGTGCCAGCAGCTCGACAGGGAGGGAGACCCAGTACTTC. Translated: CASSSTGRETQYF.

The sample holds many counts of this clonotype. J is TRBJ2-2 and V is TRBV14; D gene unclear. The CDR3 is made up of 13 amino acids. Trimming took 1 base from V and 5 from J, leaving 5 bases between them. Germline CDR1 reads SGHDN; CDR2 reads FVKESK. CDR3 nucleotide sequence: TGTGCCAGCAGCCAAGCCGGGACCGGGGAGCTGTTTTTT. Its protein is CASSQAGTGELFF. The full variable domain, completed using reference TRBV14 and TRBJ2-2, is EAGVTQFPSHSVIEKGQTVTLRCDPISGHDNLYWYRRVMGKEIKFLLHFVKESKQDESGMPNNRFLAERTGGTYSTLKVQPAELEDSGVYFCASSQAGTGELFFGEGSRLTVL.

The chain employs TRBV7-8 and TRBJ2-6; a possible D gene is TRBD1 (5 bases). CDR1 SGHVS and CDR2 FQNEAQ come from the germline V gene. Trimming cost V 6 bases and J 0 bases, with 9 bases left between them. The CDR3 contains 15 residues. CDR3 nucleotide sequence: TGTGCCAGCAGTCGAGACAGCTCTGGGGCCAACGTCCTGACTTTC. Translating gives CASSRDSSGANVLTF.

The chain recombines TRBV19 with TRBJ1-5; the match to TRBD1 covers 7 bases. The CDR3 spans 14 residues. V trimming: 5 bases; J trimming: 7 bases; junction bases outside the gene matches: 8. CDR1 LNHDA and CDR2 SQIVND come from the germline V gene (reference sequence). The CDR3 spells CASSFHRGGQPQHF. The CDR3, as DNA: TGTGCCAGTAGTTTTCACAGGGGTGGCCAGCCCCAGCATTTT.

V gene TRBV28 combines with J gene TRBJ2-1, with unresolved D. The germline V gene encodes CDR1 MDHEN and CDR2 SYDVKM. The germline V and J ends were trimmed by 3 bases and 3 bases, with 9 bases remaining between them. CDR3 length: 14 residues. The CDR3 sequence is CASSLVPVYNEQFF. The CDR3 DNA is TGTGCCAGCAGTTTGGTCCCAGTCTACAATGAGCAGTTCTTC.

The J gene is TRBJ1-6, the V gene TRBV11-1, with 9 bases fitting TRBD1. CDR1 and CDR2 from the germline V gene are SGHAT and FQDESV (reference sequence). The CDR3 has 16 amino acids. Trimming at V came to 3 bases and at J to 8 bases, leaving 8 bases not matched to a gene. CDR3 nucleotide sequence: TGTGCCAGCAGCTTCAGACAGGGGGGGACCCATTCACCCCTCCACTTT. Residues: CASSFRQGGTHSPLHF.

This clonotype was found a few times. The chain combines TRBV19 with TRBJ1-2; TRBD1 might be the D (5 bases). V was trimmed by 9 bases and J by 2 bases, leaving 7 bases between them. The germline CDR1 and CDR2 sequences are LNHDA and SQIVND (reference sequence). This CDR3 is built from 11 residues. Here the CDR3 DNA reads TGTGCCAGCCGGGACAACTATGGCTACACCTTC. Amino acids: CASRDNYGYTF.

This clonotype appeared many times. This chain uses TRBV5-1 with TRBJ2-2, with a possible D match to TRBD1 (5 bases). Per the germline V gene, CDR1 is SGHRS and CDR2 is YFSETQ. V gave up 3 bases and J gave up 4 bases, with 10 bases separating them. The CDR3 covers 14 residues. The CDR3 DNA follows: TGCGCCAGCAGCTGGCAGGGTGGCACCGGGGAGCTGTTTTTT. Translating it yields CASSWQGGTGELFF.

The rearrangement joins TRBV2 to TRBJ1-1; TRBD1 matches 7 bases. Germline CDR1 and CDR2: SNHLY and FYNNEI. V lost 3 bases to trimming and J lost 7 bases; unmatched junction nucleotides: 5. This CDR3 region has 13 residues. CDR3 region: CASSDGTEVEAFF. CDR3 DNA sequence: TGTGCCAGCAGTGACGGGACAGAAGTTGAAGCTTTCTTT.

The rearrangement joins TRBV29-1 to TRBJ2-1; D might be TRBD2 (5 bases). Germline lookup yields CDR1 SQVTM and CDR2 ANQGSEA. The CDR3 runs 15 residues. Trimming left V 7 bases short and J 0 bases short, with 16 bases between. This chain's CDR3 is CSGEGLQSSYNEQFF. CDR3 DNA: TGCAGCGGTGAGGGTCTCCAAAGCTCCTACAATGAGCAGTTCTTC.

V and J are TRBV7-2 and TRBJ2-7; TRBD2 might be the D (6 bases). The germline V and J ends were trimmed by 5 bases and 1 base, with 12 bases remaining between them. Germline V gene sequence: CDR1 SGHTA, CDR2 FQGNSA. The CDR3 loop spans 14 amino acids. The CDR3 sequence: CASSQLGGSYEQYF. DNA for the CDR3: TGTGCCAGCAGCCAGTTGGGGGGATCCTACGAGCAGTACTTC.

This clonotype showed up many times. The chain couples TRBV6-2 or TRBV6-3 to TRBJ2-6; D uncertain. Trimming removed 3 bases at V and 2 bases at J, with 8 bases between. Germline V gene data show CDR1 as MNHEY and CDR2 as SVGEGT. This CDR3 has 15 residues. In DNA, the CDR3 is TGTGCCAGCAGTTATGCAGTACCTGGGGCCAACGTCCTGACTTTC. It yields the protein CASSYAVPGANVLTF.

The CDR3 bases are TGTGCCAGCTGCTACACGGGGGAGGGATTCGAGCAGTACTTC. It is translated as CASCYTGEGFEQYF. The J gene is TRBJ2-7, the V gene TRBV12-3 or TRBV12-4; TRBD2 matches 7 bases. V dropped 8 bases and J dropped 6; count of bases not matched to a gene: 13. CDR3 size: 14 residues.

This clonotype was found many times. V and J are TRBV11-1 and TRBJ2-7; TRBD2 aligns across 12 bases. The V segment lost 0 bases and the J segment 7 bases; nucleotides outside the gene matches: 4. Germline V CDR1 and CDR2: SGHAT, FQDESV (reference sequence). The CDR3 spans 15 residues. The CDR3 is CASSLAGLAGYEQYF. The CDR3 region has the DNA TGTGCCAGCAGCTTAGCGGGACTAGCGGGTTATGAGCAGTACTTC.

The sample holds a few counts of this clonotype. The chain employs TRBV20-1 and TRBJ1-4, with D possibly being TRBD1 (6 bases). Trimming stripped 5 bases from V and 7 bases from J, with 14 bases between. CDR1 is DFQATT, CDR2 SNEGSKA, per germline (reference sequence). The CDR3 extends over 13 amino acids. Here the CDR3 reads CSASGDRLEKLFF. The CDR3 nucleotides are TGCAGTGCTTCAGGGGATCGTCTTGAAAAACTGTTTTTT.

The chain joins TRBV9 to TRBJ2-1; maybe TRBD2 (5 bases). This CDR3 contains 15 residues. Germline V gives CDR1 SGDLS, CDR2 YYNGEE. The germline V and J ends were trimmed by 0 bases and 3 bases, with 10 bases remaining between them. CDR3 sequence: CASSVGSGVYNEQFF. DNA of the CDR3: TGTGCCAGCAGCGTAGGGAGCGGAGTCTACAATGAGCAGTTCTTC. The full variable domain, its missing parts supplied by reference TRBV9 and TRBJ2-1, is DSGVTQTPKHLITATGQRVTLRCSPRSGDLSVYWYQQSLDQGLQFLIQYYNGEERAKGNILERFSAQQFPDLHSELNLSSLELGDSALYFCASSVGSGVYNEQFFGPGTRLTVL.